This is a list of T cell receptor beta chains from one sample in a study of T cells in Graves' hyperthyroidism and ophthalmopathy. From the multiplex PCR reads, TCRdb called clonotypes with MiXCR, one entry per CDR3 protein. This table holds around 600,000 distinct CDR3 sequences, 14% found once. The sequenced sample consisted of blood. These receptor sequences come from a woman aged 45-65 years with Graves' ophthalmopathy. The CDR3 runs from the conserved cysteine through the conserved F or W. D genes are given only for firm matches. The size of a clone is reported for some rows only, either as once, few or many, or as a class for expanded clones.

J gene: TRBJ1-4; V gene: TRBV5-6; D gene: NA; clone size: few; CDR3 DNA: TGTGCCAGCAGCTCGGTAGAGGACCCAACTAATGAAAAACTGTTTTTT; CDR3 protein: CASSSVEDPTNEKLFF
J gene: TRBJ2-2; V gene: TRBV28; D gene: TRBD1; clone size: few; CDR3 DNA: TGTGCCAGCAGCCGAATCCAGGGGGCCGGGGAGCTGTTTTTT; CDR3 protein: CASSRIQGAGELFF
J gene: TRBJ1-6; V gene: TRBV6-1; D gene: NA; clone size: few; CDR3 DNA: TGTGCCAGCGAAGGACAGAATTCACCCCTCCACTTT; CDR3 protein: CASEGQNSPLHF
J gene: TRBJ2-2; V gene: TRBV11-2; D gene: NA; clone size: few; CDR3 DNA: TGTGCCAGCAGCTTTCGGCGGGAGAACACCGGGGAGCTGTTTTTT; CDR3 protein: CASSFRRENTGELFF
J gene: TRBJ1-2; V gene: TRBV7-2; D gene: TRBD1; clone size: many; CDR3 DNA: TGTGCCAGCAGCTTAAACGCCGAGGGGACAGGGGAGGGCTACACCTTC; CDR3 protein: CASSLNAEGTGEGYTF
J gene: TRBJ2-2; V gene: TRBV12-5; D gene: NA; clone size: NA; CDR3 DNA: TGTGCTAGTGGTTTAGGTCACCAGCTGTTTTTT; CDR3 protein: CASGLGHQLFF
J gene: TRBJ2-1; V gene: TRBV10-3; D gene: TRBD1; clone size: many; CDR3 DNA: TGTGCCATCAGTACTCAGGGGGCGGCCTACAATGAGCAGTTCTTC; CDR3 protein: CAISTQGAAYNEQFF
J gene: TRBJ2-5; V gene: TRBV5-1; D gene: TRBD2; clone size: few; CDR3 DNA: TGCGCCAGCAGCCGTGCACTAGCGGGAGTCAGAGAGACCCAGTACTTC; CDR3 protein: CASSRALAGVRETQYF
J gene: TRBJ2-5; V gene: TRBV5-8; D gene: TRBD1; clone size: many; CDR3 DNA: TGTGCCAGCAGCTTGGCCGGGACAGTCTTACCGAAAGAGACCCAGTACTTC; CDR3 protein: CASSLAGTVLPKETQYF
J gene: TRBJ2-6; V gene: TRBV28; D gene: NA; clone size: few; CDR3 DNA: TGTGCCAGCAGTTTAGAGCGGAACCAAACCAAACTCTCTGGGGCCAACGTCCCGACTTTC; CDR3 protein: CASSLERNQTKLSGANVPTF
J gene: TRBJ1-5; V gene: TRBV30; D gene: NA; clone size: many; CDR3 DNA: TGTGCCTGGAATGTAGGAGGAAGCAATCAGCCCCAGCATTTT; CDR3 protein: CAWNVGGSNQPQHF
J gene: TRBJ1-1; V gene: TRBV5-4; D gene: NA; clone size: NA; CDR3 DNA: TGTGCCAGCAGCTTTAGGGAGAAAATGAACACTGAAGCTTTCTTT; CDR3 protein: CASSFREKMNTEAFF
J gene: TRBJ1-1; V gene: TRBV6-1; D gene: NA; clone size: few; CDR3 DNA: TGTGCCAGCAGCCCCTGGGGGAACACTGAAGCTTTCTTT; CDR3 protein: CASSPWGNTEAFF
J gene: TRBJ2-7; V gene: TRBV3-2; D gene: NA; clone size: NA; CDR3 DNA: TGTGCCAGCAGCCAAGATCTCTCATCTCGTGGGACAGCCATACGCGAGCAGTACTTC; CDR3 protein: CASSQDLSSRGTAIREQYF
J gene: TRBJ2-1; V gene: TRBV29-1; D gene: TRBD2; clone size: few; CDR3 DNA: TGCAGCGTTGAAGGCGTTTTGAGCGGGACCTACAATGAGCAGTTCTTC; CDR3 protein: CSVEGVLSGTYNEQFF
J gene: TRBJ2-3; V gene: TRBV27; D gene: NA; clone size: many; CDR3 DNA: TGTGCCAGCAGTTTCGGTCGCGGCCTCAGCACAGATACGCAGTATTTT; CDR3 protein: CASSFGRGLSTDTQYF
J gene: TRBJ1-1; V gene: TRBV12-3/TRBV12-4; D gene: TRBD1; clone size: NA; CDR3 DNA: TGTGCCGGCAGTTTCGGAGGGACAGGGGGCGCTTATACTGAAGCTTTCTTT; CDR3 protein: CAGSFGGTGGAYTEAFF
J gene: TRBJ2-7; V gene: TRBV30; D gene: TRBD1; clone size: NA; CDR3 DNA: TGTGCCTGGACAATGGGGACAGGGATCTACGAGCGGTACTTC; CDR3 protein: CAWTMGTGIYERYF
J gene: TRBJ2-1; V gene: TRBV6-1; D gene: NA; clone size: many; CDR3 DNA: TGTGCCAGCAGTTACCCCCCCCAGGGCTCGCAGTTCTTC; CDR3 protein: CASSYPPQGSQFF
J gene: TRBJ1-2; V gene: TRBV6-2/TRBV6-3; D gene: TRBD1; clone size: NA; CDR3 DNA: TGTGCCAGCAGGCGACAGGGTGAGGTTACCTATGGCTACACCTTC; CDR3 protein: CASRRQGEVTYGYTF
J gene: TRBJ1-1; V gene: TRBV6-9; D gene: NA; clone size: NA; CDR3 DNA: TGTGCCAGCAGCTACCAGGCACCTGAAGCTTTCTTT; CDR3 protein: CASSYQAPEAFF
J gene: TRBJ2-2; V gene: TRBV12-3/TRBV12-4; D gene: TRBD1; clone size: many; CDR3 DNA: TGTGCCAGCAGCCATCTACAGGGGTTAGGCGGGGAGCTGTTTTTT; CDR3 protein: CASSHLQGLGGELFF
J gene: TRBJ1-2; V gene: TRBV18; D gene: NA; clone size: many; CDR3 DNA: TGTGCCAGCTCAACAGGGAATGCTAACTATGGCTACACCTTC; CDR3 protein: CASSTGNANYGYTF
J gene: TRBJ2-5; V gene: TRBV30; D gene: NA; clone size: NA; CDR3 DNA: TGTGCCTGGAGCGGGACCAACCAAGAGACCCAGTACTTC; CDR3 protein: CAWSGTNQETQYF
J gene: TRBJ1-1; V gene: TRBV4-3; D gene: NA; clone size: NA; CDR3 DNA: TGCGCCAGCAGCCTGGACAGTTTGACTGAAGCTTTCTTT; CDR3 protein: CASSLDSLTEAFF
J gene: TRBJ2-7; V gene: TRBV11-2; D gene: NA; clone size: NA; CDR3 DNA: TGTGCCAGCAGCCGAACAGGACCCTGGAACTGCGAGCAGTACTTC; CDR3 protein: CASSRTGPWNCEQYF